This entry concerns a single T cell receptor (beta chain). The identical CDR3 is also encoded by other nucleotide sequences in the sample. TCRdb keeps only in-frame clones here, not all; method: immunoSEQ multiplex PCR. In the table there are 55,000 to 80,000 clones, roughly 85% of which are singletons. The sample belongs to a study of blood T cell repertoires in COVID-19. The ends were cut back, 1 base at V and 4 bases at J, with 4 bases in the middle. Germline lookup yields CDR1 DFQATT and CDR2 SNEGSKA (reference sequence). The CDR3 is 11 amino acids. The V and J genes are TRBV20-1 and TRBJ1-2; D gene uncertain. Sample: peripheral blood. The receptor comes from an elderly woman with acute or convalescent COVID-19. Here the CDR3 DNA reads TGCAGTGCTAGAGCGGGCTATGGCTACACCTTC. This codes for CSARAGYGYTF.